These 13 T cell receptor beta chains were sequenced from one sample in a study of cytomegalovirus exposure and HLA in healthy donors. PCR employed 60 Vbeta and 13 Jbeta primers. TCRdb's table, derived via immunoSEQ multiplex PCR, lists solely in-frame clones and lacks some. The sample consists of about 180,000 clones, roughly four fifths of them appearing once. Source material: PBMCs. These receptors were taken from a man younger than 30 in good health and CMV-seronegative.

The V gene is TRBV27, the J gene TRBJ2-1; TRBD2 is a possible D gene (5 bases). Between the trimmed V and J ends, which lost 8 bases and 5 bases, there was a span of 10 bases. The CDR3 runs 12 residues. Germline CDR1 and CDR2: MNHEY and SMNVEV (reference sequence). The CDR3 sequence is CASGRVNNEQFF. CDR3 sequence (DNA): TGTGCCAGCGGGCGGGTCAACAATGAGCAGTTCTTC.

CDR3 protein: CASSDRQGRVQETQYF. The CDR3 bases are TGTGCCAGCAGCGACCGACAGGGTAGAGTTCAAGAGACCCAGTACTTC. V gene TRBV2 combines with J gene TRBJ2-5; TRBD1 agrees at 7 bases. Unmatched junction bases numbered 12, after V lost 6 bases and J lost 2 bases. The germline V gene encodes CDR1 SNHLY and CDR2 FYNNEI. The CDR3 runs 16 residues. The full variable domain, rest sourced from reference TRBV2 and TRBJ2-5, is EPEVTQTPSHQVTQMGQEVILRCVPISNHLYFYWYRQILGQKVEFLVSFYNNEISEKSEIFDDQFSVERPDGSNFTLKIRSTKLEDSAMYFCASSDRQGRVQETQYFGPGTRLLVL.

The V call is TRBV27, the J call TRBJ1-3; 7 bases map to TRBD1. The CDR3 runs 16 residues. Trimming took 6 bases from V and 0 from J; bases not matched to a gene: 8. CDR1 and CDR2 (germline): MNHEY, SMNVEV (reference sequence). The CDR3 loop reads CASSSDRMSSGNTIYF. The CDR3 nucleotides are TGTGCCAGCAGCTCGGACAGGATGAGCTCTGGAAACACCATATATTTT.

CDR3 amino acids: CASSTTGEETQYF. The DNA of the CDR3 is TGTGCCAGTAGTACCACAGGGGAAGAGACCCAGTACTTC. This sequence joins TRBV19 and TRBJ2-5; 7 bases line up with TRBD1. Trimming took 4 bases from V and 3 from J; bases not matched to a gene: 2. Germline lookup yields CDR1 LNHDA and CDR2 SQIVND (reference sequence). The CDR3 contains 13 residues.

The V call is TRBV5-4, the J call TRBJ2-3, with TRBD2 matching over 7 bases. From germline, CDR1 is SGHNT and CDR2 YYREEE (reference sequence). The V and J ends lost 0 bases and 5 bases, in that order; junction bases with no gene match: 6. This CDR3 region has 15 residues. CDR3 region: CASSLELAARDTQYF. As DNA, the CDR3 is TGTGCCAGCAGCTTGGAGCTAGCGGCCAGAGATACGCAGTATTTT.

The chain has TRBV28 and TRBJ1-6; D perhaps matches TRBD1 (5 bases). The CDR3 consists of 16 residues. Trimming removed 8 bases at V and 4 bases at J, with 18 bases between. Germline assignment: CDR1 MDHEN and CDR2 SYDVKM. Here the CDR3 reads CASRAPGEGYNSPLHF. The DNA of the CDR3 is TGTGCCAGCCGCGCCCCTGGGGAGGGGTATAATTCACCCCTCCACTTT.

The chain employs TRBV5-1 and TRBJ2-7; 10 bases are a match to TRBD1. This CDR3 has 14 residues. Germline assignment: CDR1 SGHRS and CDR2 YFSETQ. V lost 4 bases, J lost 4 bases, and 5 bases stayed unmatched. The CDR3 DNA reads as TGCGCCAGCAGCCCAGGACAGGGGGGGTACGAGCAGTACTTC. Encoded protein: CASSPGQGGYEQYF.

The chain recombines TRBV9 with TRBJ2-1; 7 bases match TRBD2. V shed 3 bases, J shed 4 bases, and the junction held 16 bases outside the gene matches. The CDR3 consists of 18 residues. CDR1 and CDR2 from the germline V gene are SGDLS and YYNGEE. DNA for the CDR3: TGTGCCAGCAGCGCCAACCCGGGACTAAAGCACCTTTACAATGAGCAGTTCTTC. Translating gives CASSANPGLKHLYNEQFF.

This chain connects TRBV4-2 to TRBJ2-3; D not resolved. The germline V and J ends were trimmed by 3 bases and 2 bases, with 6 bases remaining between them. The germline gives CDR1 LGHNA, CDR2 YNFKEQ. This CDR3 has 13 amino acids. The CDR3 region is CASSQGHTDTQYF. Written as DNA, the CDR3 is TGTGCCAGCAGCCAGGGCCACACAGATACGCAGTATTTT.

The rearrangement links TRBV2 to TRBJ1-4; D call uncertain. The germline V gene encodes CDR1 SNHLY and CDR2 FYNNEI. V gave up 6 bases and J gave up 8 bases, with 13 bases separating them. CDR3 length: 13 residues. The CDR3 bases are TGTGCCAGCAGACAGAGCAGTTGGGAAAAACTGTTTTTT. This encodes CASRQSSWEKLFF.

A few counts support this clone. The chain has TRBV19 and TRBJ1-5; 9 bases are shared with TRBD1. This CDR3 is 17 amino acids long. Germline V gene data show CDR1 as LNHDA and CDR2 as SQIVND (reference sequence). Losses at the gene ends were 4 bases for V and 0 bases for J; bases not matched to a gene: 7. CDR3 in amino acids: CASSTAGTGISNQPQHF. CDR3 DNA sequence: TGTGCCAGTAGTACTGCCGGGACAGGGATTAGCAATCAGCCCCAGCATTTT.

The V and J genes are TRBV28 and TRBJ1-6; tentatively, D is TRBD1 (5 bases). This CDR3 has 16 amino acids. V was clipped by 7 bases and J by 5 bases, with 18 bases between them. In germline, CDR1 is MDHEN, CDR2 SYDVKM. The CDR3 is CASKPGPGGNNSPLHF. CDR3 coding DNA: TGTGCCAGCAAACCAGGGCCCGGGGGAAATAATTCACCCCTCCACTTT.

The V call is TRBV5-1, the J call TRBJ1-4; possible D gene TRBD1, 6 bases. This CDR3 has 15 residues. Per germline, CDR1 SGHRS and CDR2 YFSETQ. Between the trimmed V and J ends, which lost 4 bases and 8 bases, there was a span of 18 bases. As DNA, the CDR3 is TGCGCCAGCAGCCCAAGCCCACAGGGTGGAGAAAAACTGTTTTTT. Its protein product is CASSPSPQGGEKLFF.